Listed below are T cell receptor beta chains from one sample, sequenced in a study of shared clonotypes between healthy human individuals. Sequenced by immunoSEQ multiplex PCR; TCRdb stores in-frame clones only, minus some. The table records fewer than 3 million clones, less than 95% of them present only once. Sequencing input: naive CD4+ T cells from PBMCs. These receptors all stem from a man aged 18 to 30 in good health. Some clones in this sample may be carry-over from other donors' samples. The CDR3 runs from the conserved cysteine through the conserved F or W. D genes are given only for firm matches. The size of a clone is reported for some rows only, either as once, few or many, or as a class for expanded clones.

size	D	J	V	CDR3	DNA
.	TRBD2	TRBJ2-1	TRBV7-3	CASSSGGDEQFF	TGTGCCAGCAGCTCCGGGGGGGATGAGCAGTTCTTC
.	TRBD2	TRBJ2-1	TRBV9	CASSVSGRVGLNEQFF	TGTGCCAGCAGCGTCAGCGGGAGAGTAGGGCTGAATGAGCAGTTCTTC
.	.	TRBJ2-1	TRBV11-2	CASSLVRAGRSYNEQFF	TGTGCCAGCAGCTTAGTACGGGCGGGCCGCTCCTACAATGAGCAGTTCTTC
.	TRBD2	TRBJ2-1	TRBV4-2	CASSQGGGSGYNEQFF	TGTGCCAGCAGCCAAGGGGGAGGGAGCGGTTACAATGAGCAGTTCTTC
.	.	TRBJ1-4	TRBV19	CASSIGPRFGDEKLFF	TGTGCCAGTAGTATAGGACCCAGGTTTGGAGATGAAAAACTGTTTTTT
.	.	TRBJ2-5	TRBV7-9	CASSSGLPEAQYF	TGTGCCAGCAGCTCAGGACTACCCGAGGCGCAGTACTTC
.	.	TRBJ1-1	TRBV19	CASSIGFKAFF	TGTGCCAGTAGTATCGGGTTTAAAGCTTTCTTT
.	TRBD1	TRBJ2-7	TRBV28	CASSLNRGKGQYF	TGTGCCAGCAGTCTGAACAGGGGAAAGGGGCAGTACTTC
.	TRBD2	TRBJ2-1	TRBV18	CASSPPKTSGSNEQFF	TGTGCCAGCTCACCACCGAAGACTAGCGGATCTAATGAGCAGTTCTTC
.	.	TRBJ2-7	TRBV6-1	CASSGESQGYEQYF	TGTGCCAGCAGCGGGGAAAGCCAAGGCTACGAGCAGTACTTC
few	.	TRBJ1-1	TRBV7-8	CASRLQVMNTEAFF	TGTGCCAGCAGGTTGCAGGTTATGAACACTGAAGCTTTCTTT
few	TRBD1	TRBJ1-1	TRBV5-1	CASSLEGGYTEAFF	TGCGCCAGCAGCTTGGAAGGGGGCTACACTGAAGCTTTCTTT
.	.	TRBJ2-3	TRBV5-1	CASSLETGSSTDTQYF	TGCGCCAGCAGCTTGGAAACAGGGTCCAGCACAGATACGCAGTATTTT
.	.	TRBJ2-7	TRBV28	CASTSLDPADRWRQYF	TGTGCCAGCACCTCTTTGGACCCTGCAGATCGTTGGAGGCAGTACTTC
.	TRBD1	TRBJ2-5	TRBV2	CASTRDRVEETQYF	TGTGCCAGCACCCGGGACAGGGTGGAAGAGACCCAGTACTTC
.	TRBD1	TRBJ2-1	TRBV28	CASRKGQGRTTEQFF	TGTGCCAGCAGAAAAGGACAGGGCCGTACAACTGAGCAGTTCTTC
.	TRBD1	TRBJ1-2	TRBV28	CASNNPGQGTYGYTF	TGTGCCAGCAACAATCCGGGACAGGGAACCTATGGCTACACCTTC
.	TRBD1	TRBJ1-1	TRBV6-6	CASFRQGDRAEAFF	TGTGCCAGTTTCCGACAGGGGGACAGGGCTGAAGCTTTCTTT
.	TRBD1	TRBJ1-2	TRBV7-2	CASSSGQVPIYGYTF	TGTGCCAGCAGCTCCGGACAGGTCCCTATCTATGGCTACACCTTC
.	TRBD1	TRBJ2-7	TRBV6-1	CASRADRVIEQYF	TGTGCCAGCAGGGCGGACAGGGTGATAGAGCAGTACTTC
.	TRBD1	TRBJ1-1	TRBV9	CASSVEQGGIAEAFF	TGTGCCAGCAGCGTAGAGCAGGGGGGCATAGCTGAAGCTTTCTTT
.	TRBD2	TRBJ2-5	TRBV25-1	CASSEGTSGKWETQYF	TGTGCCAGCAGTGAGGGGACTAGCGGGAAGTGGGAGACCCAGTACTTC
.	.	TRBJ1-1	TRBV7-8	CASSTPGVAAFF	TGTGCCAGCAGCACCCCGGGGGTTGCAGCTTTCTTT
.	.	TRBJ2-6	TRBV29-1	CSVMAGANVLTF	TGCAGCGTTATGGCTGGGGCCAACGTCCTGACTTTC
.	TRBD1	TRBJ2-7	TRBV5-1	CASRTRTGDYEQYF	TGCGCCAGCAGGACTCGGACAGGGGATTACGAGCAGTACTTC
.	.	TRBJ1-1	TRBV28	CASSRRMNTEAFF	TGTGCCAGCAGCCGCCGTATGAACACTGAAGCTTTCTTT
.	.	TRBJ1-1	TRBV11-2	CASSLRGSDTEAFF	TGTGCCAGCAGCTTGAGGGGATCGGACACTGAAGCTTTCTTT
once	.	TRBJ1-1	TRBV4-1	CASSQEQRQGLVTEAFF	TGCGCCAGCAGCCAAGAGCAACGGCAGGGCCTGGTCACTGAAGCTTTCTTT
.	.	TRBJ2-5	TRBV9	CASSVAPDTQETQYF	TGTGCCAGCAGCGTAGCCCCTGACACACAAGAGACCCAGTACTTC
.	.	TRBJ2-7	TRBV7-9	CASSRGAVEQYF	TGTGCCAGCAGCCGGGGTGCCGTGGAGCAGTACTTC
.	TRBD2	TRBJ2-1	TRBV29-1	CSVEGGTSLNEQFF	TGCAGCGTTGAAGGGGGGACTAGTTTGAATGAGCAGTTCTTC
.	.	TRBJ1-4	TRBV28	CASNRDPTNEKLFF	TGTGCCAGCAACCGGGACCCCACTAATGAAAAACTGTTTTTT
.	.	TRBJ2-1	TRBV5-6	CASSGDSNEQFF	TGTGCCAGCAGCGGGGACTCCAATGAGCAGTTCTTC
.	.	TRBJ2-2	TRBV7-3	CASTPPQGEGTGELFF	TGTGCCAGCACACCGCCCCAGGGCGAGGGGACGGGGGAGCTGTTTTTT
.	.	TRBJ2-3	TRBV18	CASSLSTDTQYF	TGTGCCAGCTCACTGAGCACAGATACGCAGTATTTT
.	.	TRBJ1-2	TRBV5-1	CASSLARGWFYGYTF	TGCGCCAGCAGCTTGGCCAGGGGCTGGTTCTATGGCTACACCTTC
.	.	TRBJ2-7	TRBV5-1	CASSLVASEGSYEQYF	TGCGCCAGCAGCTTGGTTGCGTCGGAGGGGTCCTACGAGCAGTACTTC
.	TRBD2	TRBJ2-5	TRBV10-3	CAISPRTSGQETQYF	TGTGCCATCAGTCCTCGGACTAGCGGACAAGAGACCCAGTACTTC
.	TRBD2	TRBJ2-5	TRBV27	CASSSSGRGVLETQYF	TGTGCCAGCAGTAGTAGCGGGAGGGGAGTCTTGGAGACCCAGTACTTC
.	.	TRBJ2-5	TRBV28	CASITAGQTQETQYF	TGTGCCAGCATCACCGCGGGCCAGACCCAAGAGACCCAGTACTTC
.	.	TRBJ2-1	TRBV28	CASSNDVSKQFF	TGTGCCAGCAGTAACGACGTCTCTAAGCAGTTCTTC
.	.	TRBJ2-7	TRBV4-1	CASSQAPGRRMTYEQYF	TGCGCCAGCAGCCAGGCTCCGGGACGTCGGATGACCTACGAGCAGTACTTC
once	.	TRBJ1-1	TRBV5-1	CASSQTGRPGSTEAFF	TGCGCCAGCAGCCAAACGGGACGCCCCGGGAGCACTGAAGCTTTCTTT
.	TRBD1	TRBJ2-5	TRBV7-9	CASSSSTGGVKTQYF	TGTGCCAGCAGCTCCTCGACAGGGGGCGTTAAGACCCAGTACTTC
once	.	TRBJ1-2	TRBV30	CAWRTEYGYTF	TGTGCCTGGCGGACAGAATATGGCTACACCTTC
.	.	TRBJ1-4	TRBV6-5	CASRDSGGNEKLFF	TGTGCCAGCAGGGACTCGGGGGGAAATGAAAAACTGTTTTTT
.	.	TRBJ2-1	TRBV10-3	CAISDSSGRRSDYNEQFF	TGTGCCATCAGTGACTCTTCCGGGAGAAGGTCGGATTACAATGAGCAGTTCTTC
.	TRBD2	TRBJ2-7	TRBV9	CASAPGREAFYEQYF	TGTGCCAGCGCCCCAGGTCGGGAGGCCTTTTACGAGCAGTACTTC
once	TRBD2	TRBJ2-1	TRBV7-9	CASSLSGRGGDEQFF	TGTGCCAGCAGCCTCAGCGGGAGGGGGGGCGATGAGCAGTTCTTC
once	.	TRBJ2-3	TRBV5-5	CASSLEGLSSSTDTQYF	TGTGCCAGCAGCTTGGAGGGACTGTCCTCTAGCACAGATACGCAGTATTTT
.	.	TRBJ2-2	TRBV10-1	CASSVNRNTGELFF	TGCGCCAGCAGTGTGAACAGGAACACCGGGGAGCTGTTTTTT
.	.	TRBJ2-7	TRBV9	CASSTGPTYEQYF	TGTGCCAGCAGCACGGGACCCACCTACGAGCAGTACTTC
.	TRBD2	TRBJ2-4	TRBV18	CASSPLAGAKRDIQYF	TGTGCCAGCTCGCCACTAGCGGGAGCGAAGAGGGACATTCAGTACTTC
.	TRBD1	TRBJ1-3	TRBV7-9	CASSLGDRVTGNTIYF	TGTGCCAGCAGCTTAGGTGACAGGGTGACTGGAAACACCATATATTTT
.	.	TRBJ2-1	TRBV12-5	CASGLVLRAAGAPYNEQFF	TGTGCTAGTGGTTTGGTACTAAGGGCAGCCGGAGCCCCCTACAATGAGCAGTTCTTC
once	TRBD1	TRBJ1-1	TRBV5-1	CASHRTGGPTEAFF	TGCGCCAGCCATAGAACAGGGGGTCCCACTGAAGCTTTCTTT
once	.	TRBJ1-1	TRBV19	CASVDSMNTEAFF	TGTGCCAGCGTAGACAGTATGAACACTGAAGCTTTCTTT
.	TRBD2	TRBJ2-3	TRBV7-2	CASSFRGGDTQYF	TGTGCCAGCAGCTTTCGGGGGGGAGATACGCAGTATTTT
.	TRBD1	TRBJ1-3	TRBV10-1	CASSSGTGASGNTIYF	TGCGCCAGCAGTTCCGGGACAGGGGCCTCTGGAAACACCATATATTTT